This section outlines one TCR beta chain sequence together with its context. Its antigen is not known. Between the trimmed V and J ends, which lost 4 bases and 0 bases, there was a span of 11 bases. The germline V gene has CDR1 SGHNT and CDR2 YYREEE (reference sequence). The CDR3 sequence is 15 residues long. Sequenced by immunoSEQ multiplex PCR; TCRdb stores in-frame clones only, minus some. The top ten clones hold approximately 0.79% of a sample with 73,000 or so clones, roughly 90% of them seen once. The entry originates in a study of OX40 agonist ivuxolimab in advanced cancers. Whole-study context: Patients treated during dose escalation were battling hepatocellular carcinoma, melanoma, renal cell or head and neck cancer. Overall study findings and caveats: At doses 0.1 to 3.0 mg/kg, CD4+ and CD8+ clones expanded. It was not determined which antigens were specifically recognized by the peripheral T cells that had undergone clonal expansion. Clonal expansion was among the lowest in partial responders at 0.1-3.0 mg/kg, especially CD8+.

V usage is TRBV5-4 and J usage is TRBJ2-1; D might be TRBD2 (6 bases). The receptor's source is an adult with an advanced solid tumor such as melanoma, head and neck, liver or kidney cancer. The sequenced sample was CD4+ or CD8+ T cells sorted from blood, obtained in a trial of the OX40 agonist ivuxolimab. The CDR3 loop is CASSARESSYNEQFF. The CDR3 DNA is TGTGCCAGCAGCGCCCGGGAGAGCTCCTACAATGAGCAGTTCTTC. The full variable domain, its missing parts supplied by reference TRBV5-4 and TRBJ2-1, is ETGVTQSPTHLIKTRGQQVTLRCSSQSGHNTVSWYQQALGQGPQFIFQYYREEENGRGNFPPRFSGLQFPNYSSELNVNALELDDSALYLCASSARESSYNEQFFGPGTRLTVL.